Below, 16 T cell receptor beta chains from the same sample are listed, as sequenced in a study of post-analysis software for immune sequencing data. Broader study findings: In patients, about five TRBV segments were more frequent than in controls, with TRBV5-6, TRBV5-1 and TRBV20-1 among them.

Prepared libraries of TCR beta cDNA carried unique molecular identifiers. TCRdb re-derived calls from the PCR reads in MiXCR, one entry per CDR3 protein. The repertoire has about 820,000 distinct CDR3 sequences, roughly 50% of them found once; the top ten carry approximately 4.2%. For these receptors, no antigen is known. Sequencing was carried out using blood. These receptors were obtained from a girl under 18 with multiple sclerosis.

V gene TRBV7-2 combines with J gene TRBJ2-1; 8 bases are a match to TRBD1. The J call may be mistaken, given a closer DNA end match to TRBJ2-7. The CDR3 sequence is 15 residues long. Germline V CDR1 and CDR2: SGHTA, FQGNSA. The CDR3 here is CASSFRQGNPYEQYF. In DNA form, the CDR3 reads TGTGCCAGCAGCTTCAGACAGGGGAATCCTTACGAGCAGTACTTC.

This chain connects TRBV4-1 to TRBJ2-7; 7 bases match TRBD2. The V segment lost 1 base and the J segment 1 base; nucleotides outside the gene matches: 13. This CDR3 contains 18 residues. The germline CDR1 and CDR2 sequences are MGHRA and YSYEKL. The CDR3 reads CASSQGFFRLAGSYEQYF. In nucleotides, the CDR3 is TGCGCCAGCAGCCAAGGGTTTTTTCGACTAGCTGGATCCTACGAGCAGTACTTC.

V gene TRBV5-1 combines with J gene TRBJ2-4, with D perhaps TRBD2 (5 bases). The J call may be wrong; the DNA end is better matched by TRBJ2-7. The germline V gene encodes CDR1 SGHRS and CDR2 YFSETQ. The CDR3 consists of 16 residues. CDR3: CASSLQRTPGFYEQYF. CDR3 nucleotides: TGCGCCAGCAGCTTGCAGCGGACTCCGGGGTTCTACGAGCAGTACTTC.

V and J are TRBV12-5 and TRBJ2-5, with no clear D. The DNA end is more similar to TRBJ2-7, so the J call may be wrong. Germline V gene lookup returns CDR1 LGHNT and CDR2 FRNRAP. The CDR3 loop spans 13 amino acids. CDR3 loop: CASGLDIRDEQYF. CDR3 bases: TGTGCTAGTGGTTTGGATATAAGGGACGAGCAGTACTTC.

The CDR3: CASSVAAGGDSPLHF. The CDR3 DNA reads as TGTGCCAGCAGCGTAGCGGCAGGGGGCGACTCACCCCTCCACTTT. The chain has TRBV9 and TRBJ1-6; 8 bases are a match to TRBD1. Germline CDR1 and CDR2: SGDLS and YYNGEE. This CDR3 is built from 15 residues. The V gene end was trimmed by 0 bases and the J gene end by 10 bases; junction bases not matched to a gene: 6. Complete variable domain (other parts from reference TRBV9 and TRBJ1-6): DSGVTQTPKHLITATGQRVTLRCSPRSGDLSVYWYQQSLDQGLQFLIQYYNGEERAKGNILERFSAQQFPDLHSELNLSSLELGDSALYFCASSVAAGGDSPLHFGNGTRLTVT.

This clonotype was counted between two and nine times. The CDR3 DNA reads TGCGCCAGCAGCTCGGGGACAGGGGCAAGCTATGGCTACACCTTC. It encodes CASSSGTGASYGYTF. This sequence joins TRBV5-1 and TRBJ1-2; TRBD1 aligns across 10 bases. The V segment lost 3 bases and the J segment 4 bases; nucleotides outside the gene matches: 6. Germline loops: CDR1 SGHRS, CDR2 YFSETQ. CDR3 size: 15 residues.

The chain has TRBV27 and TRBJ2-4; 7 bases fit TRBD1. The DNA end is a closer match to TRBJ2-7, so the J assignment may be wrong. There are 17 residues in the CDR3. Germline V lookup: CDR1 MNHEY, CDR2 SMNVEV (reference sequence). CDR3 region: CASSLSLPGQRSYEQYF. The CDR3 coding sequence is TGTGCCAGCAGTCTAAGTCTACCGGGACAGCGAAGCTACGAGCAGTACTTC.

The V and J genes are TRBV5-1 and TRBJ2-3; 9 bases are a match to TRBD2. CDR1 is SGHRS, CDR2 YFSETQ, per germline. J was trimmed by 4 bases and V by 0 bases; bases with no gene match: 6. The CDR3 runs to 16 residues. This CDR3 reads CASSLGLAVGADTQYF. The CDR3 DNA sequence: TGCGCCAGCAGCTTGGGACTAGCGGTGGGCGCAGATACGCAGTATTTT. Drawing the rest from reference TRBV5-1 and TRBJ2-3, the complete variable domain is KAGVTQTPRYLIKTRGQQVTLSCSPISGHRSVSWYQQTPGQGLQFLFEYFSETQRNKGNFPGRFSGRQFSNSRSEMNVSTLELGDSALYLCASSLGLAVGADTQYFGPGTRLTVL.

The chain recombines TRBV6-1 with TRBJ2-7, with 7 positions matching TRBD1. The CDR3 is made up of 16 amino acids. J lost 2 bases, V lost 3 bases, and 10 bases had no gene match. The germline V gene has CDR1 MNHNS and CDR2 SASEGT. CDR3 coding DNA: TGTGCCAGCAGTGACGGACGACAGGGTATACCCTACGAGCAGTACTTC. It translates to CASSDGRQGIPYEQYF.

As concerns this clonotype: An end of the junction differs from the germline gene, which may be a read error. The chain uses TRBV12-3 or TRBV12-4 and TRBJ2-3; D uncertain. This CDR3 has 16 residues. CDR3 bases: TGTGCCAGCAGTTTAATGGCAGGCCTTAGCACAGATATGCAGTATTTT. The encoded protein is CASSLMAGLSTDMQYF.

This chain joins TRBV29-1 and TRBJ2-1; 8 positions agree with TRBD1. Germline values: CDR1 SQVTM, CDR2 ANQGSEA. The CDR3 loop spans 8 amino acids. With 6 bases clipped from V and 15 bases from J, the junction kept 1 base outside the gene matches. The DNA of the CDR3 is TGCAGCGTAGACAGGGGGTTCTTC. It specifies CSVDRGFF.

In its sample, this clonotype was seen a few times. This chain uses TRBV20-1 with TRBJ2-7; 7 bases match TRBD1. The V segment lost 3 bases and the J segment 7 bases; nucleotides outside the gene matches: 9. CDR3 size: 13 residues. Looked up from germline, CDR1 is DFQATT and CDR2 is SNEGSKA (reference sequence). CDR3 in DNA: TGCAGTGCTAGTGACGGACAGGCCGCAGAGCAGTACTTC. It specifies CSASDGQAAEQYF.

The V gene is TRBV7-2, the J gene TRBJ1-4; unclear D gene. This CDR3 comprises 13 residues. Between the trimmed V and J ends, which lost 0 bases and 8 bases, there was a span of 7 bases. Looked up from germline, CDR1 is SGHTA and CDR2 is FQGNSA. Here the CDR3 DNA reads TGTGCCAGCAGCTTAGCGTTCGCGGAAAAACTGTTTTTT. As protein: CASSLAFAEKLFF.

The CDR3 reads CASWRTGDPSYNEQFF. In nucleotides, the CDR3 is TGCGCCAGCTGGAGAACAGGGGACCCCTCCTACAATGAGCAGTTCTTC. The rearrangement joins TRBV5-1 to TRBJ2-1; 7 bases are shared with TRBD1. V trimming: 7 bases; J trimming: 0 bases; junction bases outside the gene matches: 10. The CDR3 is made up of 16 amino acids. Germline values: CDR1 SGHRS, CDR2 YFSETQ.

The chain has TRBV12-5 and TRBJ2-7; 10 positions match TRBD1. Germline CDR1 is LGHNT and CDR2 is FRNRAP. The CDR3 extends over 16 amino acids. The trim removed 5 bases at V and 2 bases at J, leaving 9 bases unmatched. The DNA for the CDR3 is TGTGCTAGTGGTCCTTCTACCGGGACAGGGGCCTACGAGCAGTACTTC. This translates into CASGPSTGTGAYEQYF.

The CDR3 nucleotides read TGCGCCAGCAGCTTTAAGACAGGGCGATACTATGGCTACACCTTC. Its translation is CASSFKTGRYYGYTF. The V call is TRBV5-1, the J call TRBJ1-2; 7 bases line up with TRBD1. The CDR3 runs to 15 residues. The V gene's germline CDR1 is SGHRS and CDR2 YFSETQ. V was pared by 2 bases and J by 3 bases, with 7 bases of the junction left unmatched.